One and the same sample provided the 24 T cell receptor beta chains below, sequenced in a study of spatial heterogeneity in lung cancer. TCRdb called the 5' RACE reads again in MiXCR, with one record for every CDR3 protein. This sample has 300 to 450 distinct CDR3 sequences, with under 45% found just once. As to time point: sample taken at primary tumor resection. No cell sorting; template was whole RNA from tumor, lung tissue or PBMC. The starting material was PBMCs, obtained at surgery. The receptors were sampled from a male donor with early-stage non-small cell lung cancer.

Regarding this clonotype: This beta chain is an off-target read within a library intended for alpha chains, so its frequency means little. The chain employs TRBV10-3 and TRBJ2-1; TRBD2 matches 10 bases. J was trimmed by 10 bases and V by 7 bases; bases with no gene match: 7. This CDR3 spans 13 amino acids. CDR1 is ENHRY, CDR2 SYGVKD, per germline. The CDR3: CAIKPTSGSEQFF. CDR3 bases: TGTGCCATCAAACCGACTAGCGGGTCCGAGCAGTTCTTC.

With respect to this clonotype: This beta chain came through as a stray read in a library set up for alpha chains, and its size says little. The chain couples TRBV2 to TRBJ2-1; possibly TRBD1 for D (6 bases). The CDR3 consists of 14 residues. CDR1 is SNHLY and CDR2 is FYNNEI in the germline V gene. Trimming took 6 bases from V and 5 from J, leaving 14 bases between them. CDR3 DNA: TGTGCCAGCAGATCCAGGGGTCGAGACAATGAGCAGTTCTTC. This encodes CASRSRGRDNEQFF.

This clonotype was observed a handful of times. For a library built for alpha chains, this beta chain is a stray read; little rests on its size. V is TRBV20-1 and J is TRBJ2-3; D is unclear. CDR3 size: 13 residues. Germline V gene sequence: CDR1 DFQATT, CDR2 SNEGSKA (reference sequence). V lost 0 bases and J 4 bases, leaving 8 bases between the germline ends. CDR3 nucleotide sequence: TGCAGTGCTAGAGATCATGTGTCAGATACGCAGTATTTT. Its protein product is CSARDHVSDTQYF.

A note on this clonotype: This beta chain is off target for a library built for alpha chains, so its abundance means little. CDR3 loop: CSVLDRGFAYEQYF. In DNA, the CDR3 is TGCAGCGTGCTGGACAGGGGCTTCGCCTACGAGCAGTACTTC. The rearrangement uses TRBV29-1 and TRBJ2-7, with TRBD1 matching 9 bases. The junction had 8 bases not matched to a gene; V was cut back by 6 bases and J by 2 bases. The germline V gene has CDR1 SQVTM and CDR2 ANQGSEA. The CDR3 has 14 amino acids.

This clonotype was detected a few times. This beta chain lies outside the target of a library built for alpha chains; its clone size means little. The chain couples TRBV10-3 to TRBJ1-6; possibly TRBD1 for D (6 bases). V lost 7 bases, J lost 5 bases, and 9 bases lay in between. CDR3 length equals 13 residues. Germline V gene data show CDR1 as ENHRY and CDR2 as SYGVKD. The CDR3 reads CAITGANNSPLHF. As DNA, the CDR3 is TGTGCCATCACGGGGGCCAATAATTCACCCCTCCACTTT.

In this sample, this clonotype turned up a few times. The size of this beta chain means little, since it is a stray read in a library made for alpha chains. V and J are TRBV6-1 and TRBJ2-2; perhaps D is TRBD1 or TRBD2 (5 bases each). The germline V and J ends were trimmed by 5 bases and 4 bases, with 11 bases remaining between them. This CDR3 has 14 residues. The germline gives CDR1 MNHNS, CDR2 SASEGT. CDR3 region: CASSRDPLTGELFF. CDR3 coding DNA: TGTGCCAGCAGTCGGGACCCCCTCACCGGGGAGCTGTTTTTT.

About this clonotype: The library was designed around alpha chains, so this beta chain is a stray read whose abundance carries little weight. V and J are TRBV10-3 and TRBJ2-3; 8 bases are a match to TRBD2. The V gene's germline CDR1 is ENHRY and CDR2 SYGVKD. The CDR3 contains 13 residues. The ends lost 8 bases at V and 0 bases at J; junction bases unmatched: 1. CDR3 nucleotide sequence: TGTGCCATCGCTAGCGGGAGCACAGATACGCAGTATTTT. Protein sequence: CAIASGSTDTQYF.

As to this clonotype: Because this beta chain is a stray read in a library intended to capture alpha chains, its abundance should not be given much weight. CDR3 nucleotide sequence: TGTGCCAGTAGTATCGGGGAGGGATCGAATGGCTACACCTTC. As protein: CASSIGEGSNGYTF. The genes are TRBV19 and TRBJ1-2; no clear D gene. This CDR3 spans 14 amino acids. Germline CDR1 and CDR2: LNHDA and SQIVND (reference sequence). V lost 3 bases, J lost 6 bases, and 14 bases lay in between.

As to this clonotype: As an off-target read in a library built for alpha chains, this beta chain has a frequency of little significance. The rearrangement links TRBV7-7 to TRBJ2-1; 7 nucleotides match TRBD2. The ends lost 1 base at V and 8 bases at J; junction bases unmatched: 5. Germline V lookup: CDR1 SSHAT, CDR2 FNYEAQ (reference sequence). This CDR3 region has 14 residues. Here the CDR3 reads CASSLVGREDEQFF. CDR3 coding DNA: TGTGCCAGCAGCTTAGTCGGTCGGGAGGATGAGCAGTTCTTC.

A word on this clonotype: As an off-target read in a library built for alpha chains, this beta chain has a frequency of little significance. This chain uses TRBV18 with TRBJ2-5; 12 nucleotides agree with TRBD2. Germline trimming cut 5 bases from V and 5 bases from J; bases unmatched to any gene: 3. Germline V gene sequence: CDR1 KGHSH, CDR2 LQKENI. The CDR3 runs 14 residues. CDR3 sequence reads: CASSRLAGAETQYF. In DNA form, the CDR3 reads TGTGCCAGCTCAAGACTAGCGGGAGCTGAGACCCAGTACTTC.

This clonotype was seen only a few times. This beta chain is off target for a library built for alpha chains, so its abundance means little. This chain joins TRBV12-3 or TRBV12-4 and TRBJ2-5; 8 nucleotides agree with TRBD2. Trimming removed 6 bases from V and 3 bases from J; junction bases left unmatched: 3. The CDR3 length is 13 residues. Here the CDR3 DNA reads TGTGCCAGCAGACCAGCGGGGGAAGAGACCCAGTACTTC. Translation: CASRPAGEETQYF.

This clonotype qualifies as large. This beta chain turned up in a library designed for alpha chains; as an off-target read, its abundance says little. This chain uses TRBV5-1 with TRBJ2-2; no reliable D call. The CDR3 spans 14 residues. V dropped 2 bases and J dropped 1 base, with 6 bases sitting between them. CDR1 and CDR2 from the germline V gene are SGHRS and YFSETQ. CDR3 bases: TGCGCCAGCAGCTTCCGACAGAACACCGGGGAGCTGTTTTTT. The encoded protein is CASSFRQNTGELFF.

Relative to its sample, this clonotype is large. The library was prepared for alpha chains; this beta chain is a stray read, so its frequency means little. The rearrangement joins TRBV20-1 to TRBJ1-4; D uncertain. This CDR3 has 12 amino acids. The germline V gene encodes CDR1 DFQATT and CDR2 SNEGSKA (reference sequence). CDR3 coding DNA: TGCAGCGCGACCGCTAATAATGAAAAACTGTTTTTT. It is translated as CSATANNEKLFF.

This clonotype was counted between two and nine times. With the library built for alpha chains, this beta chain is off target and its frequency is not meaningful. The J gene is TRBJ2-4, the V gene TRBV29-1; D is unresolved. Trimming pared 4 bases from V and 6 bases from J, leaving 13 bases between. CDR1 is SQVTM and CDR2 is ANQGSEA in the germline V gene. This CDR3 contains 13 residues. Written as DNA, the CDR3 is TGCAGCGTTGGAGGATATTCCGGAAACATTCAGTACTTC. It specifies CSVGGYSGNIQYF.

This clonotype has a handful of counts. Because the library targeted alpha chains, this beta chain is an off-target read whose size means little. The rearrangement uses TRBV6-6 and TRBJ2-2, with D unresolved. This CDR3 has 12 residues. V was cut by 5 bases and J by 3 bases, with 4 bases left in between. Germline assignment: CDR1 MNHNY and CDR2 SVGAGI (reference sequence). Written as DNA, the CDR3 is TGTGCCAGCAGTACTCACACCGGGGAGCTGTTTTTT. Translated, it gives CASSTHTGELFF.

This clonotype was observed a few times. Within a library made for alpha chains, this beta chain is off target, and its count is uninformative. The V and J genes are TRBV29-1 and TRBJ2-3, with D unresolved. CDR1 and CDR2 from the germline V gene are SQVTM and ANQGSEA. Trimming cost V 4 bases and J 1 base, with 6 bases left between them. This CDR3 is 12 amino acids long. CDR3 amino acids: CSVGARTDTQYF. The CDR3 DNA follows: TGCAGCGTTGGGGCTCGCACAGATACGCAGTATTTT.

In this sample, this clonotype is large. This beta chain slipped into a library made for alpha chains as a stray read, so its size is not meaningful. The CDR3 sequence: CASSLEVTGELFF. Here the CDR3 DNA reads TGTGCCAGCAGCTTGGAGGTCACCGGGGAGCTGTTTTTT. This chain links TRBV5-8 with TRBJ2-2; D ambiguous. CDR3 size: 13 residues. CDR1 is SGHTS, CDR2 YDEGEE, per germline. The V gene lost 0 bases and the J gene lost 4 bases, with 4 bases spanning the gap. Combining the CDR3 with reference TRBV5-8 and TRBJ2-2 gives the whole variable domain EAGVTQSPTHLIKTRGQQATLRCSPISGHTSVYWYQQALGLGLQFLLWYDEGEERNRGNFPPRFSGRQFPNYSSELNVNALELEDSALYLCASSLEVTGELFFGEGSRLTVL.

Of note for this clonotype: Because this beta chain is a stray read in a library intended to capture alpha chains, its abundance should not be given much weight. The V gene is TRBV29-1, the J gene TRBJ2-3; D remains unclear. The V gene's germline CDR1 is SQVTM and CDR2 ANQGSEA. The CDR3 is 13 amino acids. V was pared by 6 bases and J by 1 base, with 11 bases between. CDR3 loop: CSVGDGGTDTQYF. The CDR3 DNA reads as TGCAGCGTGGGTGATGGGGGCACAGATACGCAGTATTTT.

For this clonotype: Little can be read into the size of this beta chain, an off-target read in a library designed for alpha chains. The chain joins TRBV6-6 to TRBJ2-3; D tentatively reads TRBD1 or TRBD2 (5 bases each). CDR3 length equals 14 residues. V was cut by 0 bases and J by 4 bases, with 8 bases left in between. CDR1 and CDR2 (germline): MNHNY, SVGAGI (reference sequence). CDR3 sequence reads: CASSYSWGSDTQYF. CDR3 DNA: TGTGCCAGCAGTTACTCGTGGGGGTCAGATACGCAGTATTTT.

Details on this clonotype: Since it is a stray read in a library aimed at alpha chains, this beta chain has a size that is not meaningful. This chain links TRBV24-1 with TRBJ2-3; D ambiguous. V was clipped by 1 base and J by 6 bases, with 4 bases between them. Germline values: CDR1 KGHDR, CDR2 SFDVKD. The CDR3 has 12 residues. CDR3 nucleotides: TGTGCCACCAGTGATTTAGTCGATACGCAGTATTTT. Residues: CATSDLVDTQYF.

In this sample, this clonotype is hyperexpanded. This beta chain is a stray sequence in a library constructed for alpha chains; its clone size is not meaningful. This chain links TRBV7-7 with TRBJ2-1; no reliable D call. Trimming shortened V by 1 base and J by 3 bases, and 4 bases separated the two germline ends. CDR3 length: 13 residues. In germline, CDR1 is SSHAT, CDR2 FNYEAQ (reference sequence). The CDR3 sequence: CASSLEYYNEQFF. CDR3 sequence (DNA): TGTGCCAGCAGCTTAGAATACTACAATGAGCAGTTCTTC.

As for this clonotype: The junction does not match germline at one end; this may be a read error. With the library built for alpha chains, this beta chain is off target and its frequency is not meaningful. This chain connects TRBV2 to TRBJ1-1; no definite D call. CDR1 and CDR2 (germline): SNHLY, FYNNEI. There are 14 residues in the CDR3. The CDR3 DNA reads TGTGCCAGCAGAGAAGTTAACAGGAACACTGAAGCTTTCTTT. This sequence encodes CASREVNRNTEAFF.

This clonotype appeared a few times. This beta chain is a stray read from a library made for alpha chains; its abundance is not meaningful. V gene TRBV5-1 combines with J gene TRBJ2-3; the D is unclear. The CDR3 sequence is 14 residues long. CDR1 and CDR2 from the germline V gene are SGHRS and YFSETQ. Trimming removed 0 bases from V and 1 base from J, with 6 bases in between. As DNA, the CDR3 is TGCGCCAGCAGCTTGGAGGTCCGCACAGATACGCAGTATTTT. The encoded protein is CASSLEVRTDTQYF.

This clonotype is large within its sample. Within a library made for alpha chains, this beta chain is off target, and its count is uninformative. This sequence joins TRBV27 and TRBJ1-6, with 7 bases lining up with TRBD1. There are 14 residues in the CDR3. Trimming cost V 3 bases and J 8 bases; bases outside gene matches: 4. CDR1 is MNHEY and CDR2 is SMNVEV in the germline V gene (reference sequence). CDR3 coding DNA: TGTGCCAGCAGTTTCGGACAGGTGGATTCACCCCTCCACTTT. Amino acid sequence: CASSFGQVDSPLHF.